The 24 T cell receptor beta chains below were found in one sample sequenced in a study of neurological immune-mediated disorders. TCRdb reprocessed the 5' RACE reads with MiXCR, giving one entry per CDR3 protein. This table holds tens of thousands of distinct CDR3 sequences, about 2.5% found once. Specimen: PBMCs. These TCRs come from a woman aged 25 to 39 with multiple sclerosis.

This clonotype was recorded many times. The chain combines TRBV7-9 with TRBJ2-5; D gene ambiguous. The germline V gene has CDR1 SEHNR and CDR2 FQNEAQ (reference sequence). Trimming stripped 0 bases from V and 4 bases from J, with 0 bases between. CDR3 length: 11 amino acids. The CDR3 bases are TGTGCCAGCAGCTTAGCAGAGACCCAGTACTTC. Its protein is CASSLAETQYF.

The V call is TRBV20-1, the J call TRBJ2-3; 9 bases align to TRBD2. The trim removed 1 base at V and 4 bases at J, leaving 6 bases unmatched. Germline loops: CDR1 DFQATT, CDR2 SNEGSKA (reference sequence). This CDR3 has 15 residues. The CDR3 reads CSARGPSGIPDTQYF. DNA for the CDR3: TGCAGTGCTAGAGGCCCTAGCGGGATCCCAGATACGCAGTATTTT.

This clonotype was seen at least ten times. This sequence joins TRBV29-1 and TRBJ2-1; TRBD2 matches 14 bases. The CDR3 loop spans 13 amino acids. With V trimmed by 8 bases and J by 10 bases, 7 bases remained unmatched. CDR1 and CDR2 from the germline V gene are SQVTM and ANQGSEA. The DNA of the CDR3 is TGCAGCTTCCCGGGACTAGCGGGAGAGGAGCAGTTCTTC. As protein: CSFPGLAGEEQFF.

This clonotype was detected many times. V gene TRBV4-3 combines with J gene TRBJ2-1; weak D call: TRBD2 (6 bases). Germline V gene data show CDR1 as LGHNA and CDR2 as YSLEER. The CDR3 spans 15 residues. V lost 1 base and J 4 bases, leaving 11 bases between the germline ends. CDR3 sequence (DNA): TGCGCCAGCAGCCAAGTGGAGGGCGAATACAATGAGCAGTTCTTC. Amino acids: CASSQVEGEYNEQFF.

This clonotype showed up just a few times. The CDR3 DNA reads TGTGCCAGCATATCTAGCGGGATGGGCACAGATACGCAGTATTTT. Protein: CASISSGMGTDTQYF. V is TRBV7-8 and J is TRBJ2-3; the match to TRBD2 covers 9 bases. J lost 1 base, V lost 7 bases, and 6 bases had no gene match. This CDR3 has 15 residues. Per germline, CDR1 SGHVS and CDR2 FQNEAQ. Using reference TRBV7-8 and TRBJ2-3 for the parts outside the CDR3, the full variable domain is GAGVSQSPRYKVAKRGQDVALRCDPISGHVSLFWYQQALGQGPEFLTYFQNEAQLDKSGLPSDRFFAERPEGSVSTLKIQRTQQEDSAVYLCASISSGMGTDTQYFGPGTRLTVL.

Ten or more counts support this clonotype. The chain links TRBV27 to TRBJ1-5, with 7 bases lining up with TRBD1. The CDR3 runs to 14 residues. Germline V gene sequence: CDR1 MNHEY, CDR2 SMNVEV (reference sequence). Germline trimming cut 6 bases from V and 0 bases from J; bases unmatched to any gene: 2. This chain's CDR3 is CASRQGFSNQPQHF. The CDR3 nucleotides are TGTGCCAGCAGACAGGGGTTTAGCAATCAGCCCCAGCATTTT.

This clonotype occurred many times. The rearrangement uses TRBV7-8 and TRBJ2-1; TRBD1 agrees at 12 bases. The V segment lost 4 bases and the J segment 5 bases; nucleotides outside the gene matches: 12. The CDR3 is made up of 18 amino acids. Germline CDR1 SGHVS, CDR2 FQNEAQ. CDR3: CASSYGTGGLGIHNEQFF. CDR3 coding DNA: TGTGCCAGCAGCTACGGGACAGGGGGCTTGGGAATCCACAATGAGCAGTTCTTC.

This clonotype was detected many times. This chain uses TRBV10-3 with TRBJ1-4; tentatively, D is TRBD1 (6 bases). CDR1 ENHRY and CDR2 SYGVKD come from the germline V gene. The CDR3 sequence is 12 residues long. Trimming pared 9 bases from V and 5 bases from J, leaving 10 bases between. The CDR3 bases are TGTGCCATACGGGACAAGAATGAAAAACTGTTTTTT. Translating it yields CAIRDKNEKLFF.

In the case of this clonotype: A much larger clone lies one base from this, so it may be a read error. CDR3 loop: CSARPPGRGTEDFF. Here the CDR3 DNA reads TGCAGTGCTAGACCTCCGGGGCGCGGCACTGAAGATTTCTTT. The V call is TRBV20-1, the J call TRBJ1-1, with TRBD1 as a possible D gene (5 bases). The CDR3 runs 14 residues. Germline assignment: CDR1 DFQATT and CDR2 SNEGSKA (reference sequence).

There are many counts of this clonotype. The chain has TRBV7-7 and TRBJ2-1, with 8 bases matching TRBD2. The CDR3 consists of 13 residues. CDR1 is SSHAT and CDR2 is FNYEAQ in the germline V gene (reference sequence). V lost 11 bases to trimming and J lost 2 bases; unmatched junction nucleotides: 5. CDR3 DNA: TGTGCCCTCTCTAGCGGGCCCTACAATGAGCAGTTCTTC. Translating it yields CALSSGPYNEQFF.

This clonotype was counted many times. This sequence joins TRBV7-9 and TRBJ2-5; 8 bases are a match to TRBD1. Trimming at V came to 5 bases and at J to 6 bases, leaving 11 bases not matched to a gene. From germline, CDR1 is SEHNR and CDR2 FQNEAQ (reference sequence). CDR3 length: 15 residues. CDR3 sequence reads: CASSQTTQGAQTQYF. The CDR3 nucleotides are TGTGCCAGCAGCCAAACGACCCAGGGGGCGCAGACCCAGTACTTC.

This clonotype was picked up many times. The CDR3 loop is CATGLAGGYEQFF. The CDR3 bases are TGTGCCACCGGACTAGCGGGAGGCTATGAGCAGTTCTTC. The V gene is TRBV15, the J gene TRBJ2-1; TRBD2 matches at 14 bases. The germline V gene has CDR1 LNHNV and CDR2 YYDKDF (reference sequence). Trimming cost V 8 bases and J 8 bases; bases outside gene matches: 2. CDR3 length: 13 residues.

This clonotype was observed many times. J is TRBJ1-6 and V is TRBV20-1; D is uncertain. This CDR3 spans 15 amino acids. V was pared by 6 bases and J by 4 bases, with 16 bases between. From germline, CDR1 is DFQATT and CDR2 SNEGSKA (reference sequence). The CDR3: CSATGRAAYNSPLHF. CDR3 nucleotide sequence: TGCAGTGCAACCGGACGTGCAGCATATAATTCACCCCTCCACTTT.

This clonotype was counted at least ten times. This sequence joins TRBV20-1 and TRBJ2-5; 7 nucleotides match TRBD2. CDR3 size: 12 residues. CDR1 is DFQATT and CDR2 is SNEGSKA in the germline V gene (reference sequence). Germline trimming cut 1 base from V and 7 bases from J; bases unmatched to any gene: 3. The CDR3 nucleotides are TGCAGTGCTAGAGCTCGGGAGGCGACCCAGTACTTC. It translates to CSARAREATQYF.

This clonotype occurred many times. The chain has TRBV3-1 and TRBJ2-2; tentative D call: TRBD2 (6 bases). The CDR3 totals 16 residues. Germline V gene data show CDR1 as LGHDT and CDR2 as YNNKEL (reference sequence). Trimming stripped 4 bases from V and 4 bases from J, with 16 bases between. The CDR3 coding sequence is TGTGCCAGCAGCCCTACTCAGACTAGAGGCACCGGGGAGCTGTTTTTT. Residues: CASSPTQTRGTGELFF.

This rearrangement joins TRBV7-2 to TRBJ2-3, with D perhaps matching TRBD2 (6 bases). The CDR3 runs 15 residues. V lost 4 bases and J lost 6, with 17 bases in between. The germline gives CDR1 SGHTA, CDR2 FQGNSA. The CDR3 DNA follows: TGTGCCAGCAGCTCCCCCGCGACTAGGGGCGATACGCAGTATTTT. It codes for CASSSPATRGDTQYF.

In its sample, this clonotype was seen many times. The chain combines TRBV18 with TRBJ2-6; 11 bases fit TRBD2. The CDR3 is 18 amino acids. CDR1 and CDR2 (germline): KGHSH, LQKENI. V was clipped by 5 bases and J by 0 bases; unmatched bases: 6. As DNA, the CDR3 is TGTGCCAGCTCAGGAACACTAGCGGGAGTCTCTGGGGCCAACGTCCTGACTTTC. Protein sequence: CASSGTLAGVSGANVLTF.

This clonotype was detected ten times or more. The V call is TRBV2, the J call TRBJ2-1; D possibly corresponds to TRBD2 (6 bases). The V gene lost 7 bases and the J gene lost 4 bases, with 11 bases spanning the gap. CDR1 and CDR2 from the germline V gene are SNHLY and FYNNEI. This CDR3 contains 13 residues. CDR3 region: CASKGGVYNEQFF. The CDR3 DNA reads as TGTGCCAGCAAGGGCGGGGTATACAATGAGCAGTTCTTC.

Ten or more counts support this clonotype. The chain employs TRBV28 and TRBJ2-7, with D hard to call. Deletions cut 3 bases from V and 3 bases from J, with 9 bases between. This CDR3 region has 13 residues. In germline, CDR1 is MDHEN, CDR2 SYDVKM. This CDR3 is CASSLNSLYEQYF. For the CDR3, the DNA is TGTGCCAGCAGTTTGAACAGCCTCTACGAGCAGTACTTC.

In this sample, this clonotype turned up many times. This chain's CDR3 is CASSYAETQYF. The CDR3 DNA is TGTGCCAGCAGTTACGCCGAGACCCAGTACTTC. The V and J genes are TRBV6-2 or TRBV6-3 and TRBJ2-5; D gene uncertain. The CDR3 is 11 residues long. V lost 2 bases and J lost 5, with 3 bases in between. Germline assignment: CDR1 MNHEY and CDR2 SVGEGT.

This clonotype was observed many times. The J gene is TRBJ2-4, the V gene TRBV20-1, with a weak D call TRBD2 (5 bases). Germline V gives CDR1 DFQATT, CDR2 SNEGSKA (reference sequence). V shed 3 bases and J shed 8 bases, with 11 bases lying between them. The CDR3 totals 12 residues. CDR3 loop: CSASPIGDIQYF. DNA for the CDR3: TGCAGTGCTAGCCCCATCGGGGACATTCAGTACTTC.

Many counts were recorded for this clonotype. Germline and junction disagree at one end, which may indicate a read error. The V gene is TRBV7-2, the J gene TRBJ2-1, with 11 positions matching TRBD2. The CDR3 contains 15 residues. Germline CDR1 and CDR2: SGHTA and FQGNSA. The CDR3 DNA is TGTGCCAGCAGCATAGCGGGAGGGCCGCTCTATGAGCAGTTCTTC. This codes for CASSIAGGPLYEQFF. The whole variable domain, filled in from reference TRBV7-2 and TRBJ2-1, reads GAGVSQSPSNKVTEKGKDVELRCDPISGHTALYWYRQSLGQGLEFLIYFQGNSAPDKSGLPSDRFSAERTGGSVSTLTIQRTQQEDSAVYLCASSIAGGPLYEQFFGPGTRLTVL.

There are many counts of this clonotype. V and J are TRBV4-3 and TRBJ1-2; TRBD1 might be the D (5 bases). Germline lookup yields CDR1 LGHNA and CDR2 YSLEER. V was pared by 0 bases and J by 3 bases, with 11 bases between. This CDR3 contains 15 residues. CDR3 sequence (DNA): TGCGCCAGCAGCCAAGATTCGGTCAGGGACTATGGCTACACCTTC. Its protein is CASSQDSVRDYGYTF.

This clonotype was detected ten times or more. The J gene is TRBJ1-2, the V gene TRBV20-1; D perhaps matches TRBD1 (6 bases). The V gene lost 3 bases and the J gene lost 3 bases, with 20 bases spanning the gap. Per germline, CDR1 DFQATT and CDR2 SNEGSKA (reference sequence). This CDR3 comprises 16 residues. The CDR3 here is CSARGGPGHTYYGYTF. CDR3 nucleotide sequence: TGCAGTGCTAGGGGGGGACCGGGACACACCTACTATGGCTACACCTTC.